This record looks at one T cell receptor beta chain sequence and its context. Antigen unknown. The sample is drawn from a study of cytomegalovirus exposure and HLA in healthy donors. At the level of the study: The approximately 120 validation repertoires were produced on the same platform as the 720 or so repertoires of the first cohort. This was reported in a later analysis. Study outcomes and limitations: As confirmed in vitro, a few CMV-associated chains were specific for CMV antigens. The dataset shows that most TCR sequences were rare, while some public TCRs occurred in many donors. The study flagged some 170 TCR beta chains as cytomegalovirus-associated.

Clones were read by immunoSEQ multiplex PCR, and TCRdb kept only the in-frame ones, dropping some. The sample comprises hundreds of thousands of clones, 75% to 90% of which are singletons, and roughly 0.83% rests with the top ten. Germline trimming cut 6 bases from V and 8 bases from J; bases unmatched to any gene: 14. This CDR3 is 15 amino acids long. Germline CDR1 and CDR2: MNHEY and SMNVEV (reference sequence). This chain links TRBV27 with TRBJ1-2; 8 nucleotides align to TRBD1. The sequenced sample was PBMCs. The sequence was collected from a woman between 18 and 29 years old in good health and CMV-seronegative. This CDR3 is CASSQGDTGGRGYTF. DNA for the CDR3: TGTGCCAGCAGCCAAGGAGATACAGGGGGGAGAGGCTACACCTTC.